This T cell receptor (beta chain) derives from a study of siplizumab effects on memory and regulatory T cells. CDR3 length: 15 residues. J gave up 3 bases and V 0 bases, and 5 bases lay outside the gene matches. The V gene's germline CDR1 is LGHNA and CDR2 YNFKEQ. Per sample, the assay covered 100,000 or so TCR templates. Sequenced by immunoSEQ multiplex PCR; TCRdb stores in-frame clones only, minus some. Among more than 45,000 clones listed, 90% to 95% were seen once. Turning to this clone: Its target is not known.

Study-wide points: Only a minority of proliferating CD4+ or CD8+ clones had an assignable naive or memory phenotype, with roughly 75-95% lacking one. In unstimulated cells, naive T cells appeared more diverse than memory T cells and seemed major alloresponse contributors. Significantly reduced by siplizumab was the cumulative frequency of alloreactive sequences, namely those traceable to unstimulated CD4+ memory cells.

The receptor comes from a human donor in good health. V is TRBV4-2 and J is TRBJ2-7, with 7 bases aligning to TRBD1. The sample comprised CD8+ T cells sorted from blood. The CDR3 DNA sequence: TGTGCCAGCAGCCAAGAAGCTCGGACAGGCTACGAGCAGTACTTC. Its protein product is CASSQEARTGYEQYF.